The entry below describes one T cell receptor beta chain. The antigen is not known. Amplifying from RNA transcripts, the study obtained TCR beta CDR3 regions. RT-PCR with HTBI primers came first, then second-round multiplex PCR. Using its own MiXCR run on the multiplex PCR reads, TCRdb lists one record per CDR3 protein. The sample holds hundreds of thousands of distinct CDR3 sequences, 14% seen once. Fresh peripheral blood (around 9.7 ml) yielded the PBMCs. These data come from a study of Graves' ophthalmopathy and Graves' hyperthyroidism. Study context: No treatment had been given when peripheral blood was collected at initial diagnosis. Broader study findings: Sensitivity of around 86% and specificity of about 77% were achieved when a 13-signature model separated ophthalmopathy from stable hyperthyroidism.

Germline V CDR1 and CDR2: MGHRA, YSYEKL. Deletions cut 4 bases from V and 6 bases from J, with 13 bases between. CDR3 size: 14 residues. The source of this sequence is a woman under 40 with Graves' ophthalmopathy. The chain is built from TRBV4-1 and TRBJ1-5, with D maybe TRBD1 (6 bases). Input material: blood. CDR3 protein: CASSRLGATQPQHF. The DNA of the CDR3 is TGCGCCAGCAGCCGATTGGGGGCAACTCAGCCCCAGCATTTT.